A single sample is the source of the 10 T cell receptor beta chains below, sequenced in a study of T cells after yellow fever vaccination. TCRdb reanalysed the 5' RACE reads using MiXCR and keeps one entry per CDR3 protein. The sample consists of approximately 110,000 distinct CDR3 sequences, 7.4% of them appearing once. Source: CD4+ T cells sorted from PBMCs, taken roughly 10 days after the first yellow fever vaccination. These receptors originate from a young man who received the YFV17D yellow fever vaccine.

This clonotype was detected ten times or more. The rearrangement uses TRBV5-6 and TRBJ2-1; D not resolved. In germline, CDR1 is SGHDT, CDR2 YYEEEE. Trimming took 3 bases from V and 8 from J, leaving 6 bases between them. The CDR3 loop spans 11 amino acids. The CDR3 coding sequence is TGTGCCAGCAGCTGGGTGGATGAGCAGTTCTTC. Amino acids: CASSWVDEQFF. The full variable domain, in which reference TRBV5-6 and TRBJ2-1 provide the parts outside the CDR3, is DAGVTQSPTHLIKTRGQQVTLRCSPKSGHDTVSWYQQALGQGPQFIFQYYEEEERQRGNFPDRFSGHQFPNYSSELNVNALLLGDSALYLCASSWVDEQFFGPGTRLTVL.

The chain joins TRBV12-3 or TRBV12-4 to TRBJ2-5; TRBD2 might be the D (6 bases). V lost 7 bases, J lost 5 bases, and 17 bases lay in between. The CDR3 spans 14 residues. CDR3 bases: TGTGCCAGCACCGCCGGAGGGGCTAGGGAGACCCAGTACTTC. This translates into CASTAGGARETQYF.

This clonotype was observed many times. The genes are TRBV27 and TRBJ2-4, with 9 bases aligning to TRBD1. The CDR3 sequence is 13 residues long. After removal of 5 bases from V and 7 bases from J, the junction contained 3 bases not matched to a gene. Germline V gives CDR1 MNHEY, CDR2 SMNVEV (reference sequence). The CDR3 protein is CASSRQGENIQYF. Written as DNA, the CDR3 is TGTGCCAGCAGTCGACAGGGGGAGAACATTCAGTACTTC.

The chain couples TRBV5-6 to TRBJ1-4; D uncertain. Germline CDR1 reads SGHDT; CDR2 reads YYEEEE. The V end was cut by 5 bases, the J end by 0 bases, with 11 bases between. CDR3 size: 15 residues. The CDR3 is CASRPLYATNEKLFF. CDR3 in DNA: TGTGCCAGCAGACCGCTCTATGCAACTAATGAAAAACTGTTTTTT.

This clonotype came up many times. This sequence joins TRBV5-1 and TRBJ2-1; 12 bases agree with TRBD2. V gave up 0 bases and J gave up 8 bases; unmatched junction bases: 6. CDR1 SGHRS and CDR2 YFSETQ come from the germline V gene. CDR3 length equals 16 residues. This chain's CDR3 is CASSLEPSGGEDEQFF. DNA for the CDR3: TGCGCCAGCAGCTTGGAACCTAGCGGGGGGGAAGATGAGCAGTTCTTC.

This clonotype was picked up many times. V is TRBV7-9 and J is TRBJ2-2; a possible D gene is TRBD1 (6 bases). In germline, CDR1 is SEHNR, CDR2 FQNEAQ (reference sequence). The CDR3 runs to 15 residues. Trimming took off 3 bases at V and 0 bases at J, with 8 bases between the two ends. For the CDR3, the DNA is TGTGCCAGCAGCTTGACAGGCGCGAACACCGGGGAGCTGTTTTTT. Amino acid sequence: CASSLTGANTGELFF.

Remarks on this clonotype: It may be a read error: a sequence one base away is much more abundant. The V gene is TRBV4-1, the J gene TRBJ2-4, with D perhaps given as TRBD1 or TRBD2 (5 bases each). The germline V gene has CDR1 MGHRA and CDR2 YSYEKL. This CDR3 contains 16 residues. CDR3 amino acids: CASSQDGPGTKNSQYF. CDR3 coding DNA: TGCGCCAGCAGCCAAGATGGGCCGGGGACCAAAAACAGTCAGTACTTC.

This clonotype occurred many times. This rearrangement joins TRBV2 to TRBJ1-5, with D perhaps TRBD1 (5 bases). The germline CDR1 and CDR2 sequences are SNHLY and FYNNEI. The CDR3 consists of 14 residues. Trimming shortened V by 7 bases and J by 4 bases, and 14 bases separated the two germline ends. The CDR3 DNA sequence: TGTGCCAGCAAGCCATGGGGACGGAATCAGCCCCAGCATTTT. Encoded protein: CASKPWGRNQPQHF.

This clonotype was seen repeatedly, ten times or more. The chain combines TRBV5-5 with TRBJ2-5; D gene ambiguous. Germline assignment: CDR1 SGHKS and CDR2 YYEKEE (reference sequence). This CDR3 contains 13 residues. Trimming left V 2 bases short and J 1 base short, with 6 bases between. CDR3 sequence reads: CASSFVRQETQYF. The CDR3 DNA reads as TGTGCCAGCAGCTTCGTGCGCCAAGAGACCCAGTACTTC.

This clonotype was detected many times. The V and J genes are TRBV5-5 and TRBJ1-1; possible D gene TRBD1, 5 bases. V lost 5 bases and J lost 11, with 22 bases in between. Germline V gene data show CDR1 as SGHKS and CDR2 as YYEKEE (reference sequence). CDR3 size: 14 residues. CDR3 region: CASRSIRGGVRAFF. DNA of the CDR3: TGTGCCAGCAGGTCGATTAGGGGAGGAGTACGCGCTTTCTTT.